A single sample gave rise to the 20 T cell receptor beta chains below, sequenced in a study of T cell repertoires in cytomegalovirus infection. Each CDR3 protein gets one entry after TCRdb re-called the reads with MiXCR. The table has some 50,000 distinct CDR3 sequences, about 21% seen once. These receptors have no identified antigens. The starting material was CD8+ T cells from cultured PBMCs, obtained from culture after CMV antigen stimulation. Every receptor here comes from a human donor in good health (CMV status not recorded). Some clones in this sample may be carry-over from other donors' samples.

This clonotype was counted a few times. This rearrangement joins TRBV7-2 to TRBJ2-7; D is ambiguous. Trimming removed 5 bases at V and 3 bases at J, with 14 bases between. The CDR3 has 14 residues. The germline V gene has CDR1 SGHTA and CDR2 FQGNSA. As DNA, the CDR3 is TGTGCCAGCAGCCCCTTTGCCGCCGGCTACGAGCAGTACTTC. Its translation is CASSPFAAGYEQYF.

The J gene is TRBJ1-5, the V gene TRBV15, with no clear D. From germline, CDR1 is LNHNV and CDR2 YYDKDF (reference sequence). The CDR3 is made up of 13 amino acids. Trimming cost V 3 bases and J 3 bases, with 6 bases left between them. CDR3 DNA sequence: TGTGCCACCAGCAGCGGGTTCAATCAGCCCCAGCATTTT. This gives the protein CATSSGFNQPQHF.

The V call is TRBV4-1, the J call TRBJ2-5; TRBD1 is a possible D gene (5 bases). Trimming cost V 4 bases and J 5 bases, with 26 bases left between them. CDR1 is MGHRA, CDR2 YSYEKL, per germline. The CDR3 totals 18 residues. The CDR3 is CASSLTDNANPTRETQYF. The DNA of the CDR3 is TGCGCCAGCAGCCTAACGGACAACGCCAACCCAACACGGGAGACCCAGTACTTC.

The chain carries TRBV7-2 and TRBJ1-1; no reliable D call. Trimming stripped 7 bases from V and 2 bases from J, with 20 bases between. Germline V CDR1 and CDR2: SGHTA, FQGNSA. CDR3 length: 16 residues. The CDR3 loop is CASINKFQTGNTEAFF. The CDR3 DNA sequence: TGTGCCAGCATCAATAAGTTTCAGACCGGCAACACTGAAGCTTTCTTT.

This clonotype was counted once. The chain combines TRBV7-9 with TRBJ1-2; TRBD1 matches at 7 bases. Unmatched junction bases numbered 6, after V lost 5 bases and J lost 3 bases. This CDR3 has 14 residues. Per germline, CDR1 SEHNR and CDR2 FQNEAQ (reference sequence). The CDR3 reads CASSADREYYGYTF. The CDR3, as DNA: TGTGCCAGCAGCGCCGACAGGGAGTACTATGGCTACACCTTC.

This clonotype turned up a few times. V and J are TRBV7-2 and TRBJ1-1; 8 bases line up with TRBD1. With 5 bases clipped from V and 7 bases from J, the junction kept 15 bases outside the gene matches. Germline values: CDR1 SGHTA, CDR2 FQGNSA. This CDR3 region has 16 residues. CDR3 sequence reads: CASSPLGGQVHFEAFF. The CDR3 region has the DNA TGTGCCAGCAGCCCGTTGGGGGGACAGGTTCACTTTGAAGCTTTCTTT.

The CDR3 DNA is TGTGCCAGCAGTCCGAGGAGTGCACCCTACGAGCAGTACTTC. This translates into CASSPRSAPYEQYF. The chain has TRBV12-3 or TRBV12-4 and TRBJ2-7; D is undetermined. This CDR3 has 14 amino acids. The V end was cut by 5 bases, the J end by 2 bases, with 13 bases between.

The genes are TRBV7-7 and TRBJ2-7; 11 bases match TRBD1. The V gene end was trimmed by 5 bases and the J gene end by 9 bases; junction bases not matched to a gene: 6. Germline V gene sequence: CDR1 SSHAT, CDR2 FNYEAQ (reference sequence). This CDR3 contains 13 residues. CDR3 sequence reads: CASSHGTGGWQYF. The CDR3 DNA follows: TGTGCCAGCAGCCATGGGACAGGGGGATGGCAGTACTTC.

This clonotype was seen ten or more times. The chain links TRBV4-3 to TRBJ2-2, with TRBD2 matching 10 bases. Germline values: CDR1 LGHNA, CDR2 YSLEER. After removal of 7 bases from V and 4 bases from J, the junction contained 3 bases not matched to a gene. The CDR3 spans 14 residues. The CDR3 reads CASTRLAGTGELFF. CDR3 coding DNA: TGCGCCAGCACCAGACTAGCGGGCACCGGGGAGCTGTTTTTT.

This chain connects TRBV9 to TRBJ2-1, with D perhaps matching TRBD2 (7 bases). CDR1 is SGDLS, CDR2 YYNGEE, per germline. The V end lost 0 bases, the J end lost 7 bases, and 14 bases lay between the germline ends. This CDR3 region has 15 residues. The CDR3 DNA reads TGTGCCAGCAGCGTAGATAGGGGGGGAGTAAATGAGCAGTTCTTC. This sequence encodes CASSVDRGGVNEQFF.

Here the CDR3 DNA reads TGTGCCACCAGCGGGGCTAACACTGAAGCTTTCTTT. Its translation: CATSGANTEAFF. The chain is built from TRBV15 and TRBJ1-1, with D maybe TRBD1 (5 bases). CDR3 length: 12 amino acids. Between the trimmed V and J ends, which lost 5 bases and 2 bases, there was a span of 6 bases. Germline CDR1 LNHNV, CDR2 YYDKDF (reference sequence).

The chain carries TRBV7-6 and TRBJ2-7, with 11 bases matching TRBD2. Germline CDR1 is SGHVS and CDR2 is FNYEAQ. The CDR3 is 15 amino acids. V was clipped by 5 bases and J by 3 bases; unmatched bases: 6. CDR3 amino acids: CASSTAGTSGYEQYF. CDR3 coding DNA: TGTGCCAGCAGCACCGCCGGGACTAGCGGCTACGAGCAGTACTTC.

This clonotype was seen a few times. The chain carries TRBV7-8 and TRBJ2-5; 7 bases are a match to TRBD1. The trim removed 6 bases at V and 1 base at J, leaving 8 bases unmatched. The CDR3 sequence is 15 residues long. Germline lookup yields CDR1 SGHVS and CDR2 FQNEAQ. Here the CDR3 DNA reads TGTGCCAGCAGTGTAGACAGGGCCCCCCAAGAGACCCAGTACTTC. Its protein product is CASSVDRAPQETQYF. Combining the CDR3 with reference TRBV7-8 and TRBJ2-5 gives the whole variable domain GAGVSQSPRYKVAKRGQDVALRCDPISGHVSLFWYQQALGQGPEFLTYFQNEAQLDKSGLPSDRFFAERPEGSVSTLKIQRTQQEDSAVYLCASSVDRAPQETQYFGPGTRLLVL.

This clonotype was picked up many times. The CDR3 nucleotides read TGTGCCAGCAGCTTACTAGCGGGAGCCTACAATGAGCAGTTCTTC. Amino acid sequence: CASSLLAGAYNEQFF. The chain carries TRBV7-2 and TRBJ2-1; 10 bases are shared with TRBD2. Looked up from germline, CDR1 is SGHTA and CDR2 is FQGNSA. V shed 2 bases, J shed 2 bases, and the junction held 0 bases outside the gene matches. This CDR3 comprises 15 residues.

This clonotype was observed a few times. The chain employs TRBV9 and TRBJ1-1, with D possibly TRBD1 on 6 matching bases. Trimming stripped 3 bases from V and 1 base from J, with 16 bases between. CDR1 is SGDLS, CDR2 YYNGEE, per germline. CDR3 size: 16 residues. The CDR3 region is CASSAGPPGQNTEAFF. CDR3 nucleotides: TGTGCCAGCAGCGCAGGCCCCCCGGGACAGAACACTGAAGCTTTCTTT.

V is TRBV15 and J is TRBJ1-5; 7 nucleotides line up with TRBD1. Germline trimming cut 2 bases from V and 5 bases from J; bases unmatched to any gene: 12. The CDR3 is 17 amino acids. Per germline, CDR1 LNHNV and CDR2 YYDKDF (reference sequence). In nucleotides, the CDR3 is TGTGCCACCAGCAGACCGCCCCGGGACAGAGGGGATCAGCCCCAGCATTTT. This sequence encodes CATSRPPRDRGDQPQHF.

The V gene is TRBV11-2, the J gene TRBJ2-1; 10 bases align to TRBD1. CDR3 length: 16 amino acids. J lost 7 bases, V lost 1 base, and 7 bases had no gene match. Per germline, CDR1 SGHAT and CDR2 FQNNGV. In nucleotides, the CDR3 is TGTGCCAGCAGCTTAGCTGCCGGACAGGGGGGGAATGAGCAGTTCTTC. Protein: CASSLAAGQGGNEQFF.

This clonotype was found a few times. V usage is TRBV19 and J usage is TRBJ2-7; D unclear. Trimming cost V 7 bases and J 3 bases, with 10 bases left between them. This CDR3 has 12 amino acids. Germline V gene lookup returns CDR1 LNHDA and CDR2 SQIVND (reference sequence). CDR3 sequence reads: CASTNTNYEQYF. CDR3 bases: TGTGCCAGTACCAACACCAACTACGAGCAGTACTTC.

The chain has TRBV10-2 and TRBJ2-7; a weak D match, TRBD1 (6 bases). CDR1 is WSHSY, CDR2 SAAADI, per germline. Trimming stripped 10 bases from V and 7 bases from J, with 11 bases between. The CDR3 extends over 10 amino acids. The CDR3 DNA reads as TGCGCCACCCGAAGGGGGGAGCAGTACTTC. This gives the protein CATRRGEQYF.

This clonotype was counted between two and nine times. V usage is TRBV12-3 or TRBV12-4 and J usage is TRBJ1-5, with 7 bases fitting TRBD1. Germline trimming cut 5 bases from V and 2 bases from J; bases unmatched to any gene: 3. CDR3 size: 14 residues. CDR3 protein: CASSTTGGNQPQHF. CDR3 nucleotide sequence: TGTGCCAGCAGTACTACAGGGGGCAATCAGCCCCAGCATTTT.